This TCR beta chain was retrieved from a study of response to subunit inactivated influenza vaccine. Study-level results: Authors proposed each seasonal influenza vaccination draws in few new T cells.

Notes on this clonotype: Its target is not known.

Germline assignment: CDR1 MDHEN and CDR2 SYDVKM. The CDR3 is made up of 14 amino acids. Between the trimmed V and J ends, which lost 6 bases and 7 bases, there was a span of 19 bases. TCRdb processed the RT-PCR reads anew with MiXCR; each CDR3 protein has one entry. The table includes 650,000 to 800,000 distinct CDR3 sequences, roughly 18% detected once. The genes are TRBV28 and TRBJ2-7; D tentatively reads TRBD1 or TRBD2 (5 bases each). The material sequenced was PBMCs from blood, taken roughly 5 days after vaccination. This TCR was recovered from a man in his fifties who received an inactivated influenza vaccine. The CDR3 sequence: CASRSGALMGEQYF. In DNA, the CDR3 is TGTGCCAGCAGGTCCGGGGCCCTAATGGGGGAGCAGTACTTC.